This TCR beta chain is from a study of beta chain features in type 1 diabetes. Whole-study results and caveats: For Type 1 diabetes patients, all four CD4+ subsets carried TCRB CDR3s that were moderately but significantly shorter.

Germline V CDR1 and CDR2: SNHLY, FYNNEI. The trim removed 3 bases at V and 0 bases at J, leaving 4 bases unmatched. This CDR3 comprises 16 residues. The study reverse transcribed the entire isolated RNA, so it sequenced expressed TCRB transcripts. TCRdb's copy holds only in-frame clones and misses some; the assay was immunoSEQ multiplex PCR. The table has 95,000 to 150,000 clones, roughly a sixth seen once. On this clone: Its antigen is not known.

The clonotype comes from a man aged 18 to 29 with type 1 diabetes. Sequencing was done on a sample of central memory CD4+ T cells from blood. The chain links TRBV2 to TRBJ2-2; 7 bases map to TRBD2. This CDR3 reads CASSDLLAANTGELFF. DNA of the CDR3: TGTGCCAGCAGTGATTTGCTAGCGGCGAACACCGGGGAGCTGTTTTTT.